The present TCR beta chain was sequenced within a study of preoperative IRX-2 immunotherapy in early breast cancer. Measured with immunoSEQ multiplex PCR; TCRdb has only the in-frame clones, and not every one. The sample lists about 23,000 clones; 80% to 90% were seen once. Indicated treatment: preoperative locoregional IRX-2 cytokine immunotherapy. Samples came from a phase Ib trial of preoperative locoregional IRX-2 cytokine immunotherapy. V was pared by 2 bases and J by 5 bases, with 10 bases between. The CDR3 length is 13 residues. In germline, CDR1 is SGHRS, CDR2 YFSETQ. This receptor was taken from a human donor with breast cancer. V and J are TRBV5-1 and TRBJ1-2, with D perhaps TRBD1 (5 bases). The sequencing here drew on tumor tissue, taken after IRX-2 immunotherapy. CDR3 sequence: CASSLEGEYGYTF. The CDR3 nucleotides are TGCGCCAGCAGCTTAGAAGGGGAATATGGCTACACCTTC.